This is a list of T cell receptor beta chains from one sample in a study of regulatory T cells in long-lasting Graves disease. TCRdb analysed the multiplex PCR reads with MiXCR anew, one entry per CDR3 protein. The sample lists 500,000 or so distinct CDR3 sequences, 16% occurring once. These data were also filed under a second study, of T cells in Graves' hyperthyroidism and ophthalmopathy.

Here the sequenced sample was peripheral blood mononuclear cells (PBMCs), taken at new diagnosis, from a patient treated with antithyroid drugs. These TCRs come from a man between 35 and 55 years old with Graves disease. CDR3s include the opening cysteine and the closing phenylalanine or tryptophan.

j_gene	v_gene	CDR3aa
TRBJ1-1	TRBV10-3	CAISGAGRSTEAFF
TRBJ2-1	TRBV28	CASTDDFYNEQFF
TRBJ2-3	TRBV12-5	CASGSTGDTDTQYF
TRBJ2-7	TRBV7-8	CASSLWQGDEQYF
TRBJ1-1	TRBV5-1	CASTGTAMNTEAFF
TRBJ2-1	TRBV6-5	CASSYAGTEQFF
TRBJ2-7	TRBV28	CASSLTSGKPEQYF
TRBJ2-5	TRBV20-1	CSARRDRGARETQYF
TRBJ1-3	TRBV6-1	CASSEGLNGNTIYF
TRBJ1-1	TRBV15	CATSFWQTEAFF
TRBJ2-1	TRBV5-1	CASSAQTGEGQFF
TRBJ2-1	TRBV29-1	CSVSGTAYNEQFF
TRBJ2-7	TRBV20-1	CSAREAGDYEQYF
TRBJ2-4	TRBV20-1	CSARDLVDGKNIQYF
TRBJ2-2	TRBV5-1	CASSRLQGGTGELFF
TRBJ2-3	TRBV12-3/TRBV12-4	CASSSHRGLEADTQYF
TRBJ2-6	TRBV20-1	CSARPGSGTNVLTF
TRBJ2-3	TRBV20-1	CSAGRGPKISDTQYF
TRBJ1-5	TRBV19	CASSIGDSLNQPQHF
TRBJ2-7	TRBV7-9	CASSLISGRAPYEQYF
TRBJ2-1	TRBV6-2/TRBV6-3	CASSYGGTYNEQFF
-	TRBV11-2	CASTPPGRRGEQYF
TRBJ1-5	TRBV2	CASSEALRANQPQHF
TRBJ1-1	TRBV6-1	CASSGQGGGNTEAFF
TRBJ2-7	TRBV6-1	CASSEFHPSYEQYF
TRBJ2-1	TRBV12-3/TRBV12-4	CAVEKEREQFF
TRBJ1-5	TRBV6-1	CASRGQGGQPQHF
TRBJ2-7	TRBV5-1	CASSVTGTGGYEQYF
TRBJ2-2	TRBV29-1	CSVPNRGGNTGELFF
TRBJ2-1	TRBV4-2	CASSQDRLSSYNEQFF
TRBJ1-2	TRBV18	CASSPGTEKYGYTF